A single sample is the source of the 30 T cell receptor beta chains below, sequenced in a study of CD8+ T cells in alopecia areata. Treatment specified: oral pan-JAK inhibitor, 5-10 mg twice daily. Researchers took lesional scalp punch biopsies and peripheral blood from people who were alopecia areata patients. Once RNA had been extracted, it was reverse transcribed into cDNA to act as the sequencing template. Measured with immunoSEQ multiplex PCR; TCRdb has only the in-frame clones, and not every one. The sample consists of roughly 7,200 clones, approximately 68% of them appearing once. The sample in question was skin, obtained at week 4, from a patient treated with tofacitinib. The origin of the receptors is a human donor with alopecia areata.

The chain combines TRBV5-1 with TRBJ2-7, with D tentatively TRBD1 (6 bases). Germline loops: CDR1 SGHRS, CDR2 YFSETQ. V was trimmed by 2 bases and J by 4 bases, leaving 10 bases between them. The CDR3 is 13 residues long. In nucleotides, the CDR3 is TGCGCCAGCAGCTTTAACAGGGAGTACGAGCAGTACTTC. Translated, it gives CASSFNREYEQYF.

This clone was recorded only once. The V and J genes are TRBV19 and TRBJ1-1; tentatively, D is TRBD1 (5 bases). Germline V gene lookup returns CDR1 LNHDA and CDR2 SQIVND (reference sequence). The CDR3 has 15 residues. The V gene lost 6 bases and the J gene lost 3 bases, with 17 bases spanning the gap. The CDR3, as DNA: TGTGCCAGTAGGACTCCACCGGGGCGGGACACTGAAGCTTTCTTT. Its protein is CASRTPPGRDTEAFF.

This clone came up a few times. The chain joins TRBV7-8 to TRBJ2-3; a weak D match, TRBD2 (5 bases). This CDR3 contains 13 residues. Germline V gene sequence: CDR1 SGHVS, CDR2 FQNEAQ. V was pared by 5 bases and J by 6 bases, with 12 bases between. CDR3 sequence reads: CASSEGHRDTQYF. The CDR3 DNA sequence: TGTGCCAGCAGCGAGGGCCACCGGGATACGCAGTATTTT.

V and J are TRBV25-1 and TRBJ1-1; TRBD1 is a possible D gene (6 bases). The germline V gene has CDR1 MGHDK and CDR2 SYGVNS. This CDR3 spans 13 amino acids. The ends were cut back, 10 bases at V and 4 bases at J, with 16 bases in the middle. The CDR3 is CAIPGGRITEAFF. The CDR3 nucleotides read TGTGCCATACCGGGGGGCCGAATCACTGAAGCTTTCTTT.

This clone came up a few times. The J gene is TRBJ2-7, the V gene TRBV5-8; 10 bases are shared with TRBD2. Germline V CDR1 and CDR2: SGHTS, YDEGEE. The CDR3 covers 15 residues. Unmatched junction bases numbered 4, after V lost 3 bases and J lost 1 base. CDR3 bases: TGTGCCAGCAGCTACGGTAGCGGGAGGTCCTACGAGCAGTACTTC. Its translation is CASSYGSGRSYEQYF.

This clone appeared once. The CDR3 here is CASSLGQGAGYEQYF. DNA for the CDR3: TGCGCCAGCAGCTTAGGTCAGGGGGCAGGATACGAGCAGTACTTC. The V gene is TRBV5-1, the J gene TRBJ2-7; 8 nucleotides align to TRBD1. Losses at the gene ends were 2 bases for V and 4 bases for J; bases not matched to a gene: 8. The CDR3 has 15 amino acids. Germline lookup yields CDR1 SGHRS and CDR2 YFSETQ.

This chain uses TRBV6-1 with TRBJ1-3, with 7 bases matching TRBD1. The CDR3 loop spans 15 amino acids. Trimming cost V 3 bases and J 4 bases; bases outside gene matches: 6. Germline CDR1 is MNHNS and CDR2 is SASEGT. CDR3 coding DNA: TGTGCCAGCAGTGACAGGGGGAAGGCCGGAAACACCATATATTTT. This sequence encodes CASSDRGKAGNTIYF.

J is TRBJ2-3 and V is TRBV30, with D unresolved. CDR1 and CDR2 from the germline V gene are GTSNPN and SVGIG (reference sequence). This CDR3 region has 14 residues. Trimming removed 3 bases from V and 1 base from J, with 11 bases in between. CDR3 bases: TGTGCCTGGAGAATGGGAAGAGGCACAGATACGCAGTATTTT. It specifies CAWRMGRGTDTQYF.

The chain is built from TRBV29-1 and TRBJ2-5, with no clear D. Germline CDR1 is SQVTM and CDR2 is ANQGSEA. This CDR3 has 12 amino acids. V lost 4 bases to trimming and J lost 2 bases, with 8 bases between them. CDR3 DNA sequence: TGCAGCGTTGTGGAGCAACAAGAGACCCAGTACTTC. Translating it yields CSVVEQQETQYF.

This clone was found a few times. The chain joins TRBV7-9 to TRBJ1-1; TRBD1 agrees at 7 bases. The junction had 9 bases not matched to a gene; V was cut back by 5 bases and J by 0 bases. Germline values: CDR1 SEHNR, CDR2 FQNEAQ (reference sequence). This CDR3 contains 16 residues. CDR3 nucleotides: TGTGCCAGCAGCCCTGGGGTACAGGGGTTGAACACTGAAGCTTTCTTT. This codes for CASSPGVQGLNTEAFF.

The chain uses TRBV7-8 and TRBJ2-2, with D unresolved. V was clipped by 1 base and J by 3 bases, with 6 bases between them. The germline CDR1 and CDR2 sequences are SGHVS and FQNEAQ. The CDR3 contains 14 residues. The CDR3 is CASSLDLDTGELFF. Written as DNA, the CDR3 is TGTGCCAGCAGCTTAGATTTGGACACCGGGGAGCTGTTTTTT.

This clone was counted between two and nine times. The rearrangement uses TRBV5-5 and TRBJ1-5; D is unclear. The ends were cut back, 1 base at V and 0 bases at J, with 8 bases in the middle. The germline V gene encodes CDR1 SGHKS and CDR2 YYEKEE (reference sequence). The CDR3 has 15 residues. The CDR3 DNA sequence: TGTGCCAGCAGCTTGAAGCTGGTTAGCAATCAGCCCCAGCATTTT. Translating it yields CASSLKLVSNQPQHF.

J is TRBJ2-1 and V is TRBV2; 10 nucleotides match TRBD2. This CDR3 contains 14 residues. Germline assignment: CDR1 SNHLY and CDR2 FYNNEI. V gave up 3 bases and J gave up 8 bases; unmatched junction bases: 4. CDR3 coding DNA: TGTGCCAGCAGTGATAGCGGGGGGTCGGATGAGCAGTTCTTC. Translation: CASSDSGGSDEQFF.

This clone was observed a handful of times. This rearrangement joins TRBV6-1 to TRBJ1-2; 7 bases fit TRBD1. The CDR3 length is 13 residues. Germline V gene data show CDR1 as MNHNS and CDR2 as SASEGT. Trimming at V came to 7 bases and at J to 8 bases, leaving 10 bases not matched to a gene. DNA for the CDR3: TGTGCCAGCAACCCCCGGGACAGTATAGGCTACACCTTC. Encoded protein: CASNPRDSIGYTF.

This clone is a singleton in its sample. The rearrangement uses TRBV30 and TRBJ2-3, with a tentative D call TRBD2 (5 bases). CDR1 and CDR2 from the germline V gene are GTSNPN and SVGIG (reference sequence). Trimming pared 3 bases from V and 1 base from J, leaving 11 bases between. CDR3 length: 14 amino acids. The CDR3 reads CAWSGVSGTDTQYF. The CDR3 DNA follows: TGTGCCTGGAGCGGGGTTTCGGGCACAGATACGCAGTATTTT.

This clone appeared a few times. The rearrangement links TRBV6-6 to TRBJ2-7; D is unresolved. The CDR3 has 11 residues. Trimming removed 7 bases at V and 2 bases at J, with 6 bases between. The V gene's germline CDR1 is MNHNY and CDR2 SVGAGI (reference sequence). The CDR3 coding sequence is TGTGCCAGCACCGACACCTACGAGCAGTACTTC. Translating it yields CASTDTYEQYF.

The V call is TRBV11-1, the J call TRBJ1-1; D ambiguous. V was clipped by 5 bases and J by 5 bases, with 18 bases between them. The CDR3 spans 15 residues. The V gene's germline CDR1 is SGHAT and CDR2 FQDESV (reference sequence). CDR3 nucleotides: TGTGCCAGCAGCCCGAGAGAGAGGGCGAGGACTGAAGCTTTCTTT. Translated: CASSPRERARTEAFF.

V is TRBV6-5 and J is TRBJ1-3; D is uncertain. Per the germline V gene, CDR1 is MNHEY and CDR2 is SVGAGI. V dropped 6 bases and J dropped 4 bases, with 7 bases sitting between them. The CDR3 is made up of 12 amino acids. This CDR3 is CASSGSGNTIYF. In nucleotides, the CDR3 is TGTGCCAGCAGCGGGAGCGGAAACACCATATATTTT.

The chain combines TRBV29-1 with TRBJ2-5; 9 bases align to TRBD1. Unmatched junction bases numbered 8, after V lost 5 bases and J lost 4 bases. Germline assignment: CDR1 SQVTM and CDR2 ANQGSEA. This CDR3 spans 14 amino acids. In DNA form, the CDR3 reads TGCAGCGTTAGGACAGGGGCCGCCAGAGAGACCCAGTACTTC. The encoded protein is CSVRTGAARETQYF.

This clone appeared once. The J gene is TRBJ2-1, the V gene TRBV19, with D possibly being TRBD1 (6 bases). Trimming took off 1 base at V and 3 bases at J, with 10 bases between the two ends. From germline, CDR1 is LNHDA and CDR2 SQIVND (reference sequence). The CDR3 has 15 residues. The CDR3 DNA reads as TGTGCCAGTAGTATAGGGACAGTTCTCTACAATGAGCAGTTCTTC. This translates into CASSIGTVLYNEQFF.

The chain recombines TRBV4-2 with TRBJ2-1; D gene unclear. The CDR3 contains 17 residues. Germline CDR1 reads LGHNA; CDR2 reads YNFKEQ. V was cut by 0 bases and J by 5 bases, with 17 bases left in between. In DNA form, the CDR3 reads TGTGCCAGCAGCCAAGAGGCCCGCTGGACCGGTGACAATGAGCAGTTCTTC. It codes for CASSQEARWTGDNEQFF.

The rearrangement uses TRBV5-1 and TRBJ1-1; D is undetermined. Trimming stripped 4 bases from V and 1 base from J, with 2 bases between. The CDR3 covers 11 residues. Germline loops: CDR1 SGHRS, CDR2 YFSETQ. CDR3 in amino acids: CASSRNTEAFF. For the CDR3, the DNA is TGCGCCAGCAGCCGGAACACTGAAGCTTTCTTT.

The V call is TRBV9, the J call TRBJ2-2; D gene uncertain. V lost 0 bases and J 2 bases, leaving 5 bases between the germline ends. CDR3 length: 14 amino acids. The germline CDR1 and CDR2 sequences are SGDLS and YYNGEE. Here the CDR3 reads CASSVARNTGELFF. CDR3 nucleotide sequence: TGTGCCAGCAGCGTAGCCAGAAACACCGGGGAGCTGTTTTTT.

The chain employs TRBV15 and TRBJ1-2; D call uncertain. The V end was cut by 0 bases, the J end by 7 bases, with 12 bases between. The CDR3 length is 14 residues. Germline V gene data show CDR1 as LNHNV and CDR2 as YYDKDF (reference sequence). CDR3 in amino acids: CATSRERSSGGYTF. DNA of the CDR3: TGTGCCACCAGCAGAGAACGATCTTCGGGTGGCTACACCTTC.

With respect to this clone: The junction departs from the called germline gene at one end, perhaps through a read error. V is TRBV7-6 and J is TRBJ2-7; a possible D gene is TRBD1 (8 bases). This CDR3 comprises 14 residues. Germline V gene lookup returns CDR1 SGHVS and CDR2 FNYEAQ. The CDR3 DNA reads TGTGCCAGCAGCCTAGCGGCAGGGGGCCACGAGCAGTACTTC. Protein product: CASSLAAGGHEQYF.

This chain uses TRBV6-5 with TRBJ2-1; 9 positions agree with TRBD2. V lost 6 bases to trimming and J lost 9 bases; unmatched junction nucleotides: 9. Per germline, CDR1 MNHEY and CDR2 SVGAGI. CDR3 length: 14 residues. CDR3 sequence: CASRRTSEWSEQFF. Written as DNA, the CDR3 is TGTGCCAGCAGAAGGACTAGCGAATGGAGTGAGCAGTTCTTC.

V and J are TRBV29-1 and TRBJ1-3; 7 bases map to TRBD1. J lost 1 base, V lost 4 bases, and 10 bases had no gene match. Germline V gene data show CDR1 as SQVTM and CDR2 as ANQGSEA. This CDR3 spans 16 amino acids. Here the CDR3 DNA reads TGCAGCGTTGTTACCGGGACAGCCTTTTCTGGAAACACCATATATTTT. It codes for CSVVTGTAFSGNTIYF. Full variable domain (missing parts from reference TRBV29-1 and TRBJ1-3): SAVISQKPSRDICQRGTSLTIQCQVDSQVTMMFWYRQQPGQSLTLIATANQGSEATYESGFVIDKFPISRPNLTFSTLTVSNMSPEDSSIYLCSVVTGTAFSGNTIYFGEGSWLTVV.

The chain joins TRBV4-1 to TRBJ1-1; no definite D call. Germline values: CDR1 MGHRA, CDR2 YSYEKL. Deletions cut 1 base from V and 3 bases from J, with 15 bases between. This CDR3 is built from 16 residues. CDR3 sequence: CASSQVNLVVYTEAFF. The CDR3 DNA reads TGCGCCAGCAGCCAAGTAAACCTCGTAGTGTACACTGAAGCTTTCTTT.

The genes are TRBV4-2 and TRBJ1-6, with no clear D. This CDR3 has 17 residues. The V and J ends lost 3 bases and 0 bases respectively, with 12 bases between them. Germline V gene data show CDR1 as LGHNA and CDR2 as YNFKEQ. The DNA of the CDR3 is TGTGCCAGCAGCCAGCAAACACAGAGCTCCTATAATTCACCCCTCCACTTT. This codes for CASSQQTQSSYNSPLHF.

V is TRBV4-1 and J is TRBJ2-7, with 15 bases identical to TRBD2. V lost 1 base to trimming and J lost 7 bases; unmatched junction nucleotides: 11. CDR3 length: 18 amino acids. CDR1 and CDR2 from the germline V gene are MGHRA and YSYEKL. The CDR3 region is CASSQGTSGRAGLWEQYF. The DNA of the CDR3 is TGCGCCAGCAGCCAAGGGACTAGCGGGAGGGCCGGCTTATGGGAGCAGTACTTC.